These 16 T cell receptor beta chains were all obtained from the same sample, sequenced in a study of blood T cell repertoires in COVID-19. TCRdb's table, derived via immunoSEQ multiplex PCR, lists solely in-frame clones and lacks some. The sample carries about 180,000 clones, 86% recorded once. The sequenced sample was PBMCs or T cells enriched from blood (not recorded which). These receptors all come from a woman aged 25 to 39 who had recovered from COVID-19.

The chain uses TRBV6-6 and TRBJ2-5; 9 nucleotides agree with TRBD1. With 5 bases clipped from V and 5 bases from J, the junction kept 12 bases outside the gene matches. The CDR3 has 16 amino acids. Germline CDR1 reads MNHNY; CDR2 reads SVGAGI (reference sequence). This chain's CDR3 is CASSQSPGQGQETQYF. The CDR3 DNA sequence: TGTGCCAGCAGTCAGTCTCCGGGACAGGGACAGGAGACCCAGTACTTC.

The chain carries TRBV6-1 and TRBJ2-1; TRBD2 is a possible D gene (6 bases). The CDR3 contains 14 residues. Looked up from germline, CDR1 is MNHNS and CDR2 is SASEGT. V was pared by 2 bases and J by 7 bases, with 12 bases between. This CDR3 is CASSEWVAANEQFF. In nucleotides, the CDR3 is TGTGCCAGCAGTGAATGGGTAGCGGCTAATGAGCAGTTCTTC.

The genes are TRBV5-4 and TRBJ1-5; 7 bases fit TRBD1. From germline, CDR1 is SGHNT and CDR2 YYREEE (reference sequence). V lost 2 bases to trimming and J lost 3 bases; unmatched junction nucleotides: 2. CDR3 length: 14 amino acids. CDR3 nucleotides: TGTGCCAGCAGCTTCGGGACAGACAATCAGCCCCAGCATTTT. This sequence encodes CASSFGTDNQPQHF.

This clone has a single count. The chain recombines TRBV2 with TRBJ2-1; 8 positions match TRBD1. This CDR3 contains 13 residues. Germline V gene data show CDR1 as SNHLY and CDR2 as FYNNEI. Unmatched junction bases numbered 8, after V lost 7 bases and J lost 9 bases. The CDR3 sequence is CASTKDRAPEQFF. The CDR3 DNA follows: TGTGCCAGCACTAAGGACAGGGCTCCTGAGCAGTTCTTC.

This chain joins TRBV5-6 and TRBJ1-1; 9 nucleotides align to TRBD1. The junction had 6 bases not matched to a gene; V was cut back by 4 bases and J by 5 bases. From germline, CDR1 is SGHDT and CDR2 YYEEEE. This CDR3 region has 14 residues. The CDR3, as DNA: TGTGCCAGCAGCCGGGGACAGGGTAGGACTGAAGCTTTCTTT. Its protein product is CASSRGQGRTEAFF.

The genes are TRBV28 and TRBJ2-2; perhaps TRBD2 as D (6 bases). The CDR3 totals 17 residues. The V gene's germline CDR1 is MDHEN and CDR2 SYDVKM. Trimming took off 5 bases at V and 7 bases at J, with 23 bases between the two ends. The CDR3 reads CASSPWPSVQRYGELFF. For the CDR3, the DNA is TGTGCCAGCAGTCCCTGGCCTAGCGTCCAGAGGTACGGGGAGCTGTTTTTT.

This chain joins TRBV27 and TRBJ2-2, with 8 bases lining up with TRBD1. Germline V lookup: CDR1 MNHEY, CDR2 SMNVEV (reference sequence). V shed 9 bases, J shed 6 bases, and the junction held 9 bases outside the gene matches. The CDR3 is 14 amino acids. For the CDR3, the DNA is TGTGCCAGTAGACAGGGGAATGTTCCCGGGGAGCTGTTTTTT. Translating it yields CASRQGNVPGELFF.

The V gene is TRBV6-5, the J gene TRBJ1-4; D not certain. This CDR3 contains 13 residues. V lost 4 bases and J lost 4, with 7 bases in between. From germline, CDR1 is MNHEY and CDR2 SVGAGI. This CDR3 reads CASSLIVNEKLFF. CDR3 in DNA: TGTGCCAGCAGTTTAATAGTTAATGAAAAACTGTTTTTT.

The CDR3 protein is CASGLSTGSEQYF. CDR3 nucleotide sequence: TGTGCTAGTGGCCTTTCCACGGGATCCGAGCAGTACTTC. The genes are TRBV12-5 and TRBJ2-7; possible D gene TRBD2, 5 bases. V was trimmed by 6 bases and J by 6 bases, leaving 15 bases between them. Germline V lookup: CDR1 LGHNT, CDR2 FRNRAP. The CDR3 is 13 residues long.

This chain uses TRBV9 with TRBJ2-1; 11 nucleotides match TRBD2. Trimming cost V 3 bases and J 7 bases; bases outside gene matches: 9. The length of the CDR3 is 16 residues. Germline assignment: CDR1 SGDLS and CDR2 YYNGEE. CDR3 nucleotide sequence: TGTGCCAGCAGCGCAGGAACTAGCGGGAGATATAATGAGCAGTTCTTC. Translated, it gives CASSAGTSGRYNEQFF.

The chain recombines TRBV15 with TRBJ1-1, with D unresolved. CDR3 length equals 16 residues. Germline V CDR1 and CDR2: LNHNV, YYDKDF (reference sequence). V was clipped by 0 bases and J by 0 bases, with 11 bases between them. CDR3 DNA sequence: TGTGCCACCAGCAGAGAGTTGTCGGGGATGAACACTGAAGCTTTCTTT. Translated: CATSRELSGMNTEAFF.

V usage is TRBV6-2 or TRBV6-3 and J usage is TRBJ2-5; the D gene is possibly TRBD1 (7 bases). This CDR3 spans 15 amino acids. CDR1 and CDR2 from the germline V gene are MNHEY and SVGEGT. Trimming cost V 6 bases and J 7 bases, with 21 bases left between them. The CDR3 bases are TGTGCCAGCAGCCCGGCGGAGGGGGCTCTGGTGACCCAGTACTTC. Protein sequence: CASSPAEGALVTQYF.

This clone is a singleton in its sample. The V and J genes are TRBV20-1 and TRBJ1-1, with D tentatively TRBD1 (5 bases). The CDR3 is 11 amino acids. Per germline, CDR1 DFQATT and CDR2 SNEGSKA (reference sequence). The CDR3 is CSVPGGTEAFF. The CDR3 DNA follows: TGCAGCGTCCCGGGGGGAACTGAAGCTTTCTTT.

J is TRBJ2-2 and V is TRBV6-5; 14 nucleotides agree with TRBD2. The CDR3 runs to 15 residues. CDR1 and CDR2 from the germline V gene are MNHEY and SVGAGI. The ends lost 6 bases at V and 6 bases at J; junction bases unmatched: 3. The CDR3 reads CASRGLAGVAGELFF. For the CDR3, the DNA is TGTGCCAGCAGGGGACTAGCGGGAGTGGCCGGGGAGCTGTTTTTT.

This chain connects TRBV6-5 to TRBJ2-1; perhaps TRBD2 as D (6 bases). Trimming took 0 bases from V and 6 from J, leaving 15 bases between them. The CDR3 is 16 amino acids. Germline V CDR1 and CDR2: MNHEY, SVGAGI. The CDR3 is CASSYSPEGSFNEQFF. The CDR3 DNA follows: TGTGCCAGCAGTTACTCGCCGGAGGGGTCGTTCAATGAGCAGTTCTTC.

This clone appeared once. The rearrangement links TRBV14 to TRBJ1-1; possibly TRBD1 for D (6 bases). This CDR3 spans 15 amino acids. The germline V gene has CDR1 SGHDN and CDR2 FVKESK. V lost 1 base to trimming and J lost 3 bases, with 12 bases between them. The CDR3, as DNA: TGTGCCAGCAGCCAAGCACAGGGCTCAGACACTGAAGCTTTCTTT. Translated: CASSQAQGSDTEAFF. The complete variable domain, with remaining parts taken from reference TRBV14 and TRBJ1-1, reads EAGVTQFPSHSVIEKGQTVTLRCDPISGHDNLYWYRRVMGKEIKFLLHFVKESKQDESGMPNNRFLAERTGGTYSTLKVQPAELEDSGVYFCASSQAQGSDTEAFFGQGTRLTVV.